Below are 32 T cell receptor beta chains sequenced from a single sample in a study of blood T cell repertoires in COVID-19. The method was immunoSEQ multiplex PCR; TCRdb's version includes in-frame clones alone and lacks a portion of them. The table includes some 220,000 clones, around 90% detected once. Sequenced: peripheral blood. These receptors all come from a man younger than 45 with COVID-19, enrolled during active disease.

The gene calls are TRBV10-3 and TRBJ2-1; no clear D gene. Germline CDR1 ENHRY, CDR2 SYGVKD. The V end was cut by 3 bases, the J end by 5 bases, with 5 bases between. The CDR3 has 12 amino acids. Here the CDR3 DNA reads TGTGCCATCAGTGAAATTAACAATGAGCAGTTCTTC. Translated, it gives CAISEINNEQFF.

The chain combines TRBV10-3 with TRBJ1-5; maybe TRBD1 (5 bases). The CDR3 runs to 16 residues. V was trimmed by 5 bases and J by 0 bases, leaving 14 bases between them. The V gene's germline CDR1 is ENHRY and CDR2 SYGVKD. The CDR3 DNA sequence: TGTGCCATCAGTAGTGGGGCGGGGAATAGCAATCAGCCCCAGCATTTT. Translated, it gives CAISSGAGNSNQPQHF.

The DNA of the CDR3 is TGTGCCAGTAGTACGACAGGGAATAATTCACCCCTCCACTTT. Protein product: CASSTTGNNSPLHF. The chain joins TRBV19 to TRBJ1-6, with TRBD1 identical over 7 bases. This CDR3 has 14 residues. The germline gives CDR1 LNHDA, CDR2 SQIVND (reference sequence). J gave up 5 bases and V 4 bases, and 2 bases lay outside the gene matches.

This chain uses TRBV5-1 with TRBJ2-1; 7 nucleotides match TRBD1. CDR1 is SGHRS and CDR2 is YFSETQ in the germline V gene. The CDR3 extends over 15 amino acids. Unmatched junction bases numbered 5, after V lost 1 base and J lost 4 bases. The CDR3 reads CASSLSDRSYNEQFF. The CDR3 nucleotides are TGCGCCAGCAGCTTGTCGGACAGGTCATACAATGAGCAGTTCTTC. Full variable domain (remainder filled in from reference TRBV5-1 and TRBJ2-1): KAGVTQTPRYLIKTRGQQVTLSCSPISGHRSVSWYQQTPGQGLQFLFEYFSETQRNKGNFPGRFSGRQFSNSRSEMNVSTLELGDSALYLCASSLSDRSYNEQFFGPGTRLTVL.

The chain employs TRBV18 and TRBJ1-4, with D possibly being TRBD1 (5 bases). Germline V gene lookup returns CDR1 KGHSH and CDR2 LQKENI. This CDR3 spans 18 amino acids. The V end was cut by 3 bases, the J end by 1 base, with 18 bases between. The DNA for the CDR3 is TGTGCCAGCTCACCCCTCCGGGTTGGAGGGGTAACTAATGAAAAACTGTTTTTT. Its translation is CASSPLRVGGVTNEKLFF.

This chain connects TRBV6-5 to TRBJ2-7, with unresolved D. Per germline, CDR1 MNHEY and CDR2 SVGAGI. V was cut by 11 bases and J by 6 bases, with 11 bases left in between. The CDR3 has 10 amino acids. In nucleotides, the CDR3 is TGTGCCTCCGGGTCTGGCGAGCAGTACTTC. Protein product: CASGSGEQYF.

This chain connects TRBV5-4 to TRBJ2-1; 7 nucleotides align to TRBD1. Germline V lookup: CDR1 SGHNT, CDR2 YYREEE (reference sequence). CDR3 length: 14 residues. The V segment lost 4 bases and the J segment 4 bases; nucleotides outside the gene matches: 5. CDR3 sequence: CASSRGGAYNEQFF. The CDR3, as DNA: TGTGCCAGCAGCCGAGGGGGCGCGTACAATGAGCAGTTCTTC. Full variable domain (outside the CDR3, taken from reference TRBV5-4 and TRBJ2-1): ETGVTQSPTHLIKTRGQQVTLRCSSQSGHNTVSWYQQALGQGPQFIFQYYREEENGRGNFPPRFSGLQFPNYSSELNVNALELDDSALYLCASSRGGAYNEQFFGPGTRLTVL.

The chain combines TRBV3-1 (or the pseudogene TRBV3-2) with TRBJ1-1; D may be TRBD1 (5 bases). Trimming removed 5 bases from V and 1 base from J, with 11 bases in between. The germline V gene encodes CDR1 LGHDT and CDR2 YNNKEL (reference sequence). The CDR3 sequence is 14 residues long. The CDR3 nucleotides read TGTGCCAGCAGCACCACCCAGGGGAACACTGAAGCTTTCTTT. Its protein product is CASSTTQGNTEAFF.

This clone came up once. This chain uses TRBV24-1 with TRBJ2-2; D uncertain. This CDR3 contains 13 residues. Trimming pared 9 bases from V and 4 bases from J, leaving 11 bases between. The germline CDR1 and CDR2 sequences are KGHDR and SFDVKD. The CDR3 region has the DNA TGTGCCACCCCCAGTAACACCACCGGGGAGCTGTTTTTT. This gives the protein CATPSNTTGELFF.

The CDR3 sequence: CASGGALLDINTGELFF. In DNA form, the CDR3 reads TGTGCCAGCGGGGGGGCATTACTCGACATAAACACCGGGGAGCTGTTTTTT. This sequence joins TRBV3-1 (or the pseudogene TRBV3-2) and TRBJ2-2; possible D gene TRBD2, 7 bases. The CDR3 spans 17 residues. Germline CDR1 reads LGHDT; CDR2 reads YNNKEL (reference sequence). The germline V and J ends were trimmed by 8 bases and 2 bases, with 21 bases remaining between them.

This chain joins TRBV6-5 and TRBJ1-1; the match to TRBD1 covers 9 bases. The CDR3 consists of 12 residues. Trimming took 8 bases from V and 12 from J; bases not matched to a gene: 10. CDR1 and CDR2 from the germline V gene are MNHEY and SVGAGI. Here the CDR3 reads CASGDREELTFF. Written as DNA, the CDR3 is TGTGCCAGCGGGGACAGGGAGGAACTTACTTTCTTT.

The chain is built from TRBV9 and TRBJ1-1; TRBD1 might be the D (5 bases). Trimming left V 0 bases short and J 1 base short, with 13 bases between. The CDR3 runs 16 residues. Germline-derived CDR1 and CDR2 are SGDLS and YYNGEE. Here the CDR3 DNA reads TGTGCCAGCAGCGTAGAGGAGGGGAGGGGGAACACTGAAGCTTTCTTT. Its protein product is CASSVEEGRGNTEAFF.

This chain connects TRBV6-5 to TRBJ1-4, with 7 bases identical to TRBD1. V gave up 4 bases and J gave up 11 bases; unmatched junction bases: 4. The length of the CDR3 is 12 residues. CDR1 is MNHEY, CDR2 SVGAGI, per germline. The CDR3 sequence is CASSSGTDKLFF. In DNA form, the CDR3 reads TGTGCCAGCAGTTCCGGGACAGACAAACTGTTTTTT.

The chain uses TRBV2 and TRBJ1-3; TRBD1 is a possible D gene (6 bases). The germline V and J ends were trimmed by 10 bases and 3 bases, with 13 bases remaining between them. The CDR3 sequence is 13 residues long. Germline CDR1 is SNHLY and CDR2 is FYNNEI. The DNA of the CDR3 is TGTGCCAAAAGACGGGACAATGGAAACACCATATATTTT. Amino acids: CAKRRDNGNTIYF.

This chain joins TRBV5-1 and TRBJ1-1, with TRBD1 matching 7 bases. After removal of 4 bases from V and 5 bases from J, the junction contained 8 bases not matched to a gene. This CDR3 is 14 amino acids long. CDR1 is SGHRS and CDR2 is YFSETQ in the germline V gene. The CDR3 DNA reads TGCGCCAGCAGCCTCGACAGGGAGAGGACTGAAGCTTTCTTT. Its protein is CASSLDRERTEAFF.

The chain uses TRBV7-6 and TRBJ1-2; 9 bases line up with TRBD1. The CDR3 contains 14 residues. Germline V CDR1 and CDR2: SGHVS, FNYEAQ. The V segment lost 1 base and the J segment 8 bases; nucleotides outside the gene matches: 5. As DNA, the CDR3 is TGTGCCAGCAGCTTAGGCGTTACAGGGGGCGGCTACACCTTC. Protein product: CASSLGVTGGGYTF.

The CDR3 loop reads CASSLRQGSYEQYF. Here the CDR3 DNA reads TGTGCCAGCAGCCTAAGACAGGGTTCCTACGAGCAGTACTTC. J is TRBJ2-7 and V is TRBV5-6; 7 bases are a match to TRBD1. Germline trimming cut 4 bases from V and 1 base from J; bases unmatched to any gene: 5. CDR3 length: 14 amino acids. The germline V gene has CDR1 SGHDT and CDR2 YYEEEE.

Remarks on this clone: This specimen includes other DNA sequences encoding the same CDR3. This rearrangement joins TRBV6-6 to TRBJ1-2, with 7 bases identical to TRBD1. The V gene end was trimmed by 6 bases and the J gene end by 3 bases; junction bases not matched to a gene: 4. Germline loops: CDR1 MNHNY, CDR2 SVGAGI (reference sequence). The CDR3 sequence is 13 residues long. The CDR3 coding sequence is TGTGCCAGCAGCCTCACAGGGGACTATGGCTACACCTTC. Translated, it gives CASSLTGDYGYTF.

V gene TRBV12-3 or TRBV12-4 combines with J gene TRBJ2-7, with 7 bases that match TRBD1. Trimming cost V 3 bases and J 6 bases; bases outside gene matches: 5. This CDR3 contains 13 residues. The CDR3 DNA reads as TGTGCCAGCAGTTTTGACAGGGTATCCGAGCAGTACTTC. It specifies CASSFDRVSEQYF.

CDR3 protein: CASSVVTGGHEQFF. The DNA of the CDR3 is TGTGCCAGCAGCGTAGTCACAGGGGGTCATGAGCAGTTCTTC. The V call is TRBV9, the J call TRBJ2-1; TRBD1 matches at 8 bases. The CDR3 has 14 amino acids. The J segment lost 8 bases and the V segment lost 0 bases, leaving 4 bases of the junction unmatched. Germline assignment: CDR1 SGDLS and CDR2 YYNGEE.

The chain employs TRBV18 and TRBJ2-5, with D maybe TRBD1 (6 bases). This CDR3 is built from 16 residues. CDR1 and CDR2 from the germline V gene are KGHSH and LQKENI. V was shortened by 0 bases and J by 5 bases, with 16 bases between the two germline ends. In DNA form, the CDR3 reads TGTGCCAGCTCACCACCGGTACAGGGCGGTCAGGAGACCCAGTACTTC. Encoded protein: CASSPPVQGGQETQYF. Together with reference TRBV18 and TRBJ2-5, the CDR3 gives the full variable domain: NAGVMQNPRHLVRRRGQEARLRCSPMKGHSHVYWYRQLPEEGLKFMVYLQKENIIDESGMPKERFSAEFPKEGPSILRIQQVVRGDSAAYFCASSPPVQGGQETQYFGPGTRLLVL.

The V and J genes are TRBV28 and TRBJ1-3; TRBD1 aligns across 7 bases. Germline V gene data show CDR1 as MDHEN and CDR2 as SYDVKM. The ends lost 6 bases at V and 2 bases at J; junction bases unmatched: 4. CDR3 length: 14 residues. Here the CDR3 DNA reads TGTGCCAGCAGCTGGGGACAGCCTGGAAACACCATATATTTT. Its translation: CASSWGQPGNTIYF.

The chain employs TRBV2 and TRBJ2-6, with D maybe TRBD2 (5 bases). Germline CDR1 is SNHLY and CDR2 is FYNNEI. Trimming took 0 bases from V and 4 from J, leaving 10 bases between them. The CDR3 consists of 16 residues. The CDR3 DNA reads TGTGCCAGCAGTGAAGCAGGGAGAGGCGGGGCCAACGTCCTGACTTTC. Amino acids: CASSEAGRGGANVLTF.

The CDR3 sequence is CASSQDLETGGRWAFF. The CDR3 DNA sequence: TGCGCCAGCAGCCAAGATCTGGAGACAGGGGGCCGGTGGGCTTTCTTT. V usage is TRBV4-1 and J usage is TRBJ1-1; 10 bases align to TRBD1. CDR3 length equals 16 residues. Losses at the gene ends were 0 bases for V and 11 bases for J; bases not matched to a gene: 12. CDR1 and CDR2 from the germline V gene are MGHRA and YSYEKL.

The chain links TRBV29-1 to TRBJ2-5, with TRBD2 as a possible D gene (5 bases). Trimming left V 6 bases short and J 7 bases short, with 21 bases between. CDR1 SQVTM and CDR2 ANQGSEA come from the germline V gene. The CDR3 totals 14 residues. Here the CDR3 reads CSVPLRAGVGTQYF. The DNA of the CDR3 is TGCAGCGTGCCGCTGCGGGCCGGGGTTGGGACCCAGTACTTC.

This rearrangement joins TRBV5-4 to TRBJ1-6; 9 bases align to TRBD1. Germline V lookup: CDR1 SGHNT, CDR2 YYREEE (reference sequence). CDR3 length: 15 residues. The ends lost 4 bases at V and 5 bases at J; junction bases unmatched: 4. The CDR3 region is CASSVQGAHNSPLHF. Here the CDR3 DNA reads TGTGCCAGCAGCGTACAGGGGGCTCATAATTCACCCCTCCACTTT.

The chain combines TRBV5-1 with TRBJ1-3; 7 bases fit TRBD1. Per the germline V gene, CDR1 is SGHRS and CDR2 is YFSETQ. Germline trimming cut 0 bases from V and 0 bases from J; bases unmatched to any gene: 3. The CDR3 has 16 amino acids. This CDR3 is CASSLEGQSSGNTIYF. CDR3 nucleotide sequence: TGCGCCAGCAGCTTGGAGGGACAGAGCTCTGGAAACACCATATATTTT.

On this clone: An end of the junction differs from the germline gene, which may be a read error. The chain couples TRBV7-9 to TRBJ1-2; weak D call: TRBD1 (6 bases). This CDR3 contains 12 residues. The germline V gene encodes CDR1 SEHNR and CDR2 FQNEAQ (reference sequence). The CDR3 loop is CASSPHREPRHF. CDR3 bases: TGTGCCAGCAGCCCCCACAGGGAACCGCGACACTTC.

Only one count was recorded for this clone. This rearrangement joins TRBV12-3 or TRBV12-4 to TRBJ2-7; maybe TRBD1 (6 bases). CDR3 length equals 11 residues. V lost 9 bases and J 7 bases, leaving 13 bases between the germline ends. The chain's CDR3 is CASQGLWEQYF. The DNA of the CDR3 is TGTGCCAGTCAGGGGCTGTGGGAGCAGTACTTC.

The rearrangement joins TRBV2 to TRBJ2-5, with a weak D call TRBD2 (5 bases). Germline V lookup: CDR1 SNHLY, CDR2 FYNNEI. This CDR3 is built from 13 residues. Trimming shortened V by 4 bases and J by 5 bases, and 11 bases separated the two germline ends. CDR3 nucleotide sequence: TGTGCCAGCAGTGGAGGGCTCCTTGAGACCCAGTACTTC. Translating gives CASSGGLLETQYF.

The chain uses TRBV2 and TRBJ2-5, with 9 bases fitting TRBD1. The CDR3 loop spans 15 amino acids. The germline gives CDR1 SNHLY, CDR2 FYNNEI. After removal of 5 bases from V and 4 bases from J, the junction contained 8 bases not matched to a gene. CDR3 nucleotides: TGTGCCAGCAGTCAACAGGGGGCAGGTAGAGAGACCCAGTACTTC. Translation gives CASSQQGAGRETQYF. Combining the CDR3 with reference TRBV2 and TRBJ2-5 gives the whole variable domain EPEVTQTPSHQVTQMGQEVILRCVPISNHLYFYWYRQILGQKVEFLVSFYNNEISEKSEIFDDQFSVERPDGSNFTLKIRSTKLEDSAMYFCASSQQGAGRETQYFGPGTRLLVL.

The chain has TRBV6-5 and TRBJ1-2, with D perhaps matching TRBD1 (5 bases). The CDR3 is 16 residues long. Germline values: CDR1 MNHEY, CDR2 SVGAGI. V dropped 0 bases and J dropped 7 bases, with 18 bases sitting between them. The chain's CDR3 is CASSYSIPLGRGGYTF. Here the CDR3 DNA reads TGTGCCAGCAGTTACTCGATACCCCTGGGGCGGGGTGGCTACACCTTC.